This T cell receptor (beta chain) was sequenced during a study of blood T cell repertoires in COVID-19 (dated by TCRdb to between 2020 and 2021). For the wider study: Collaborator samples came from the United States, Italy and Spain and covered acute and convalescent phases of COVID-19. The material from the prospective study consisted of cDNA or gDNA derived from T cells, B-cell-depleted T cells, or PBMCs. The dataset comprised deeply sampled blood TCRbeta repertoires from subjects exposed to, actively infected with, or recovered from COVID-19. The repertoires were released in a freely available public database meant as a resource for research on the immune response to SARS-CoV-2. The samples were drawn from the first 160 participants of the ongoing ImmuneRACE study and from 950 to 1,500 subjects provided by 6 global collaborators. A de-identified subject ID, COVID-19 status, age in years and sex were almost always included in the sample metadata. Where available, HLA class I and class II types were taken from metadata supplied by the sample provider and were not determined by assay-based typing. Beyond this particular receptor, the publication reports: The quantity of clinical and demographic metadata differed by source and by participant and was supplied without curation.

Via the germline V gene, CDR1 is SGHRS and CDR2 YFSETQ. V and J lose 4 bases and 3 bases, and a span of 12 bases separates them. Including cysteine and phenylalanine, the CDR3 has 14 amino acids. Only the CDR3 part of the read is kept: 42 bases, read in frame from the first base. In Seattle, one collaborating source enrolled patients while the infection was active and tracked those patients longitudinally over the course of disease. Each collaborating institution followed its own protocols to collect whole blood in K2EDTA tubes. For TCRbeta analysis, collaborators shipped samples as frozen whole blood, isolated PBMCs, or DNA extracted from either of those sample types. Concerning this clone: Its antigen is currently not known. The sample holds no much larger clone one base away, and base qualities are not on file.

TCRbeta CDR3 regions were amplified from genomic DNA using the immunoSEQ Assay, a bias-controlled multiplex PCR. As for the authors' bioinformatics: Within the assay, amplification of reference gene primers was used to estimate how many nucleated cells each sample contained. To quantify the absolute abundance of each unique TCRbeta CDR3 rearrangement, sequence reads were collapsed and filtered. For each sample, productive Simpson clonality was calculated as the square root of Simpson's diversity index over productive rearrangements. In its TCRdb copy, this immuneACCESS table keeps in-frame sequences only and misses some clones. Where compared with another copy, unresolved V genes explain less than half of these, and the others have no known cause. V and J calls and clone size are copied from that table; D and trimming were computed from the DNA. The sample table records almost 350,000 clones; approximately 90% of these occur just once. Around 3.9% of the sample rests with the top ten.

Recombination joined TRBV5-1 with TRBJ2-3; TRBD2 might be the D gene, on 6 matching bases. The TCR sequence derives from a woman aged 60-75 years with COVID-19, enrolled during active disease. The specimen was peripheral blood. The nucleotide sequence is TGCGCCAGCAGCCCTCCGACTAGTACAGATACGCAGTATTTT. It translates as CASSPPTSTDTQYF.